This paragraph covers one T cell receptor beta chain sequence. Its antigen remains unidentified. The sample belongs to a study of long-term antiretroviral therapy in people with HIV. Study outcomes and limitations: Pre-ART expanded clones dominated the repertoire at every time point. In the period from about 2004 to 2017, blood was collected, possibly under older ART regimens.

There were no participants with HIV treated outside the United States. Sequencing used immunoSEQ v3.0 at survey level. Only in-frame clones appear in the TCRdb table, and some are missing; sequencing was by immunoSEQ multiplex PCR. The sample has more than 25,000 clones, 80% to 90% seen once. The CDR3 covers 12 residues. The germline V and J ends were trimmed by 8 bases and 6 bases, with 11 bases remaining between them. CDR1 is LNHNV, CDR2 YYDKDF, per germline (reference sequence). The sequenced sample was unsorted PBMCs, obtained 3.2 years before starting antiretroviral therapy. The source is a man aged 45-65 years with HIV. This chain links TRBV15 with TRBJ2-1, with D unclear. The CDR3 protein is CATAYDPNEQFF. In DNA, the CDR3 is TGTGCCACCGCATATGATCCCAATGAGCAGTTCTTC.